Listed below are T cell receptor beta chains from one sample, sequenced in a study of blood T cell repertoires in COVID-19. Clones were sequenced by immunoSEQ multiplex PCR, and TCRdb holds only the in-frame ones, with some missing. The table lists more than 200,000 clones, around 83% of them singletons. Specimen: peripheral blood. These receptors originate from a woman aged 80 or older with COVID-19, enrolled during active disease. The CDR3 runs from the conserved cysteine through the conserved F or W.

v_call cdr3_aa
TRBV19 CASSIGQVSNQPQHF
TRBV7-6 CASSSIAGVAYEQYF
TRBV15 CATRTESSYNSPLHF
TRBV19 CASTPRGSPNNEQFF
TRBV6-5 CASSFSGQSMNTEAFF
TRBV5-1 CASSLATGFNQPQHF
TRBV5-1 CASRRDQGEKLFF
TRBV19 CASSIGTAVFEQYF
TRBV4-1 CASSQGTESFYGYTF
TRBV19 CASKGTGAYEQYF
TRBV30 CAWREGARTEAFF
TRBV19 CASSTSTGGYGYTF
TRBV9 CASSPQQGRLDTQYF
TRBV2 CASSGQGSGELFF
TRBV28 CASSNPAYNEQFF
TRBV20-1 CSAQREREQYF
TRBV6-6 CASAGPLSYNEQFF
TRBV9 CASSVGVGLGDTQYF
TRBV5-1 CASSLAGGWENEAFF
TRBV29-1 CSVLRGGGTDTQYF
TRBV5-5 CASSLRDSYRGSPLHF
TRBV5-1 CASSLTATGASPLHF
TRBV2 CASRFLTSGGADTQYF
TRBV6-1 CASSEPSEKLFF
TRBV30 CAWGLVRGGRETQYF
TRBV4-1 CASSQPSGAGALRAQYF
TRBV18 CASSPLLANTGELFF
TRBV29-1 CSAAGTGGEKLFF
TRBV7-9 CASSLTGGTNEKLFF
TRBV2 CASSVSRFDTGELFF